This TCR beta chain was sequenced during a study of Tregs in tolerant kidney transplant recipients (dated by TCRdb to between 2019 and 2020). At the level of the whole study: TCRbeta sequencing was used in the study to identify donor-specific regulatory T cells before combined kidney and bone marrow transplantation, and the identified cells were then tracked after transplant. TCRbeta repertoire sequencing was used in 3 healthy controls to compare several methods for expanding Tregs specific for an allogeneic donor. Findings and caveats that apply to the study as a whole: The most biologically relevant and donor-specific TCRbeta repertoire appeared to be identified by expanding Tregs with activated donor B cells. Biological reproducibility was not examined directly, but technical replication error appeared to be minimal. Because only a small number of patients were included, the study had limitations, and the results will need to be validated in larger populations as well as under other immunosuppression protocols.

Unstimulated Tregs (CD4+CD25+CD127-), CD4+ non-Tregs (CD4+CD25-), CD4 and CD8 cells were FACS-sorted from thawed PBMCs. Healthy control blood was obtained either as purchased buffy coats or from healthy volunteers. Healthy control blood was processed to PBMCs by Ficoll density gradient and cryopreserved, and patient PBMCs were collected before and after transplant. A note on this clone: Which antigen it targets is not known. No qualities accompany the bases; no much larger clone lies one base away.

For TCRbeta CDR3 sequencing, genomic DNA was extracted from sorted cells using the QIAGEN DNeasy Blood and Tissue Kit. High-throughput TCRbeta CDR3 sequencing, including PCR amplification with bias correction and internal controls, was performed commercially through immunoSEQ. On the study's bioinformatics: Unique productive TCRbeta sequences were defined by CDR3 nucleotide sequence where primers matched, otherwise by CDR3 amino acid sequence with Vbeta and Jbeta genes. To correct for sorting error, sequences found in more than one sorted population at a frequency ratio of 2:1 or less were discarded, and the remaining shared sequences were assigned to the population with the higher frequency. A sequence counted as donor-reactive if, in CFSE-low cells, the sequence had a frequency of at least 0.01% and was expanded at least 5-fold compared with unstimulated cells. Repertoire divergence was quantified by Jensen-Shannon divergence using the top 100 TCRbeta sequences ranked by frequency. For any sample with multiple sequencing runs, sorting error was corrected in each run separately before the runs were pooled. In TCRdb, the immuneACCESS table is reduced to in-frame sequences with V and J assigned. These tables do not hold every clone; where another copy was compared, an unresolved V gene accounts for under half, and the others remain unexplained. V and J calls plus clone size are reproduced from that table; the DNA served to infer D and trimming. For this sample the table gives roughly 250,000 clones, of which roughly four fifths were detected only once. The ten largest clones add up to around 0.68% of the sample.

In the germline V gene, CDR1 corresponds to SGDLS and CDR2 to YYNGEE. Reading from cysteine to phenylalanine, the CDR3 counts 14 amino acids. Just the 42-base CDR3 DNA is kept, in frame starting at base 1. V and J are truncated by 3 bases and 2 bases respectively, leaving an intervening sequence of 10 bases. Sequenced: CD4+ T cells from blood. Here the chain combines TRBV9 and TRBJ2-3, with no confident D gene call. The clonotype originates from a human donor in good health. The CDR3 protein: CASSAHSITDTQYF. The DNA sequence is as follows: TGTGCCAGCAGCGCCCACTCCATCACAGATACGCAGTATTTT.